This TCR beta chain emerged from a study of T cell responses to AZD1222 COVID-19 vaccine. Data came from immunoSEQ multiplex PCR; TCRdb stores just in-frame clones and leaves some out. The sample includes about 140,000 clones, roughly 91% seen only once; the top ten take roughly 6.2%. As to this clone: Its target is not known.

V was pared by 4 bases and J by 7 bases, with 20 bases between. Germline V gene lookup returns CDR1 SGHTA and CDR2 FQGTGA. The CDR3 is made up of 15 amino acids. Study-level points and caveats: Elevations in Spike-specific TCR breadth and depth followed administration of two AZD1222 doses. At study baseline, merely five or six AZD1222 recipients were seropositive.

This chain joins TRBV7-3 and TRBJ2-7; possibly TRBD1 for D (7 bases). This receptor was obtained from an adult who received the AZD1222 COVID-19 vaccine. Sample: peripheral blood, taken 28 days after the second AZD1222 dose. CDR3 in amino acids: CASSSETGRRGEQYF. In nucleotides, the CDR3 is TGTGCCAGCAGCTCCGAGACAGGGAGGAGGGGGGAGCAGTACTTC.